The 25 T cell receptor beta chains below all came from one sample that was sequenced in a study of T cell repertoires in cytomegalovirus infection. TCRdb re-called the reads with MiXCR, one entry per CDR3 protein. In the table there are about 830,000 distinct CDR3 sequences, about 33% of which are singletons. These receptors have no known antigen. The sample consisted of cultured CD8+ T cells from PBMCs, taken from culture after CMV antigen stimulation. The receptor set was obtained from a human donor in good health (CMV status not recorded). Some clones in this sample may be carry-over from other donors' samples.

This clonotype was observed a few times. The rearrangement links TRBV7-2 to TRBJ2-5, with 11 bases matching TRBD2. In germline, CDR1 is SGHTA, CDR2 FQGNSA. CDR3 length: 15 residues. V gave up 2 bases and J gave up 9 bases; unmatched junction bases: 8. CDR3 in amino acids: CASSLMASGGRAQYF. In DNA form, the CDR3 reads TGTGCCAGCAGCTTAATGGCTAGCGGGGGGCGGGCCCAGTACTTC.

In its sample, this clonotype was seen many times. The chain joins TRBV20-1 to TRBJ2-1; D is ambiguous. Per the germline V gene, CDR1 is DFQATT and CDR2 is SNEGSKA (reference sequence). CDR3 length: 15 amino acids. The V and J ends lost 0 bases and 0 bases respectively, with 9 bases between them. As DNA, the CDR3 is TGCAGTGCTAGAGATTACATGAGCTCCTACAATGAGCAGTTCTTC. It translates to CSARDYMSSYNEQFF.

Remarks on this clonotype: A much larger clone sits a single nucleotide away, making a read error possible. The V gene is TRBV7-2, the J gene TRBJ2-7; D gene uncertain. CDR3 length: 17 amino acids. Trimming shortened V by 2 bases and J by 1 base, and 18 bases separated the two germline ends. Germline V gene lookup returns CDR1 SGHTA and CDR2 FQGNSA. This CDR3 reads CASSLYHLSWDSYEQYF. CDR3 bases: TGTGCCAGCAGCTTATATCATCTCAGTTGGGATTCCTACGAGCAGTACTTC. Using reference TRBV7-2 and TRBJ2-7 for the parts outside the CDR3, the full variable domain is GAGVSQSPSNKVTEKGKDVELRCDPISGHTALYWYRQSLGQGLEFLIYFQGNSAPDKSGLPSDRFSAERTGGSVSTLTIQRTQQEDSAVYLCASSLYHLSWDSYEQYFGPGTRLTVT.

V and J are TRBV2 and TRBJ1-1; D gene ambiguous. The germline V and J ends were trimmed by 7 bases and 5 bases, with 11 bases remaining between them. The germline V gene encodes CDR1 SNHLY and CDR2 FYNNEI. This CDR3 contains 12 residues. The CDR3 nucleotides read TGTGCCAGCACAGGTGCGGGGACTGAAGCTTTCTTT. Protein sequence: CASTGAGTEAFF.

This clonotype was seen ten or more times. The rearrangement links TRBV5-5 to TRBJ2-7; D not resolved. Germline lookup yields CDR1 SGHKS and CDR2 YYEKEE (reference sequence). The V end lost 2 bases, the J end lost 0 bases, and 12 bases lay between the germline ends. The CDR3 is 15 residues long. CDR3 bases: TGTGCCAGCAGCTTAGGTCCAGGTTTCTCCTACGAGCAGTACTTC. It yields the protein CASSLGPGFSYEQYF.

This clonotype occurred a few times. The chain is built from TRBV7-8 and TRBJ1-2; D may be TRBD1 (5 bases). From germline, CDR1 is SGHVS and CDR2 FQNEAQ. This CDR3 has 14 residues. Between the trimmed V and J ends, which lost 5 bases and 0 bases, there was a span of 10 bases. CDR3 region: CASSILQANYGYTF. DNA for the CDR3: TGTGCCAGCAGCATCCTACAGGCTAACTATGGCTACACCTTC.

The chain carries TRBV7-8 and TRBJ2-7; TRBD1 matches 7 bases. This CDR3 comprises 14 residues. V trimming: 5 bases; J trimming: 0 bases; junction bases outside the gene matches: 4. Germline CDR1 reads SGHVS; CDR2 reads FQNEAQ. The CDR3 protein is CASSRQGSSYEQYF. The CDR3, as DNA: TGTGCCAGCAGCAGACAGGGAAGCTCCTACGAGCAGTACTTC.

The CDR3 region has the DNA TGTGCTTCTGGTGGCTACACCTTC. It translates to CASGGYTF. V gene TRBV7-6 combines with J gene TRBJ1-2, with D unresolved. This CDR3 comprises 8 residues. From germline, CDR1 is SGHVS and CDR2 FNYEAQ.

This clonotype was detected a few times. The CDR3 loop reads CASSLFKDNYGYTF. CDR3 DNA: TGCGCCAGCAGCTTGTTTAAGGATAACTATGGCTACACCTTC. The chain is built from TRBV5-1 and TRBJ1-2; no reliable D call. The CDR3 sequence is 14 residues long. V lost 1 base and J 1 base, leaving 8 bases between the germline ends. The germline V gene has CDR1 SGHRS and CDR2 YFSETQ.

The gene calls are TRBV7-6 and TRBJ2-1; 9 nucleotides agree with TRBD2. Germline-derived CDR1 and CDR2 are SGHVS and FNYEAQ. V was clipped by 6 bases and J by 0 bases; unmatched bases: 12. The CDR3 covers 18 residues. Here the CDR3 DNA reads TGTGCCAGCAGTTTGATAGCGGGGGCCTCGAGCTCCTACAATGAGCAGTTCTTC. It codes for CASSLIAGASSSYNEQFF.

This clonotype was counted a few times. This chain links TRBV7-8 with TRBJ1-5; 7 positions agree with TRBD1. Germline V gene sequence: CDR1 SGHVS, CDR2 FQNEAQ. After removal of 5 bases from V and 4 bases from J, the junction contained 8 bases not matched to a gene. CDR3 length: 15 residues. CDR3 protein: CASSTRDSKNQPQHF. CDR3 sequence (DNA): TGTGCCAGCAGCACCCGGGACAGCAAAAATCAGCCCCAGCATTTT.

The chain recombines TRBV7-9 with TRBJ2-1; no firm D call. The length of the CDR3 is 11 residues. The ends were cut back, 6 bases at V and 8 bases at J, with 8 bases in the middle. Germline V CDR1 and CDR2: SEHNR, FQNEAQ (reference sequence). This CDR3 is CASSPLDEQFF. The CDR3 DNA follows: TGTGCCAGCAGTCCTTTGGATGAGCAGTTCTTC.

V gene TRBV6-2 or TRBV6-3 combines with J gene TRBJ1-1; 9 nucleotides align to TRBD1. The CDR3 loop spans 15 amino acids. The germline V gene encodes CDR1 MNHEY and CDR2 SVGEGT. The J segment lost 1 base and the V segment lost 5 bases, leaving 5 bases of the junction unmatched. This CDR3 is CASSDTGGRNTEAFF. In nucleotides, the CDR3 is TGTGCCAGCAGTGACACAGGGGGCCGGAACACTGAAGCTTTCTTT.

This clonotype was seen a few times. The rearrangement uses TRBV28 and TRBJ1-3; 9 positions match TRBD1. Germline loops: CDR1 MDHEN, CDR2 SYDVKM. The CDR3 runs 15 residues. With 7 bases clipped from V and 3 bases from J, the junction kept 7 bases outside the gene matches. This CDR3 reads CASTIDRGFGNTIYF. CDR3 sequence (DNA): TGTGCCAGCACCATAGACAGGGGGTTTGGAAACACCATATATTTT. Complete variable domain (other parts from reference TRBV28 and TRBJ1-3): DVKVTQSSRYLVKRTGEKVFLECVQDMDHENMFWYRQDPGLGLRLIYFSYDVKMKEKGDIPEGYSVSREKKERFSLILESASTNQTSMYLCASTIDRGFGNTIYFGEGSWLTVV.

The J gene is TRBJ2-7, the V gene TRBV6-2 or TRBV6-3; 13 bases fit TRBD2. Germline values: CDR1 MNHEY, CDR2 SVGEGT. V was pared by 6 bases and J by 6 bases, with 5 bases of the junction left unmatched. The CDR3 length is 14 residues. The CDR3 nucleotides read TGTGCCAGCAGAAGACTAGCGGGGGGCTTCGAGCAGTACTTC. Translating gives CASRRLAGGFEQYF.

The CDR3 bases are TGCGCCAGCAGCCAAGCGGAGTGGGGTCGCACAGATACGCAGTATTTT. It translates to CASSQAEWGRTDTQYF. The chain recombines TRBV4-1 with TRBJ2-3; D unresolved. The germline V gene encodes CDR1 MGHRA and CDR2 YSYEKL. The CDR3 totals 16 residues. V shed 1 base and J shed 1 base, with 12 bases lying between them.

The chain uses TRBV19 and TRBJ1-4; D gene uncertain. Trimming removed 9 bases at V and 6 bases at J, with 5 bases between. This CDR3 contains 10 residues. In germline, CDR1 is LNHDA, CDR2 SQIVND (reference sequence). The CDR3 loop is CARKYEKLFF. The CDR3 DNA sequence: TGTGCCAGAAAATATGAAAAACTGTTTTTT.

The V call is TRBV25-1, the J call TRBJ2-3; maybe TRBD1 (6 bases). Trimming cost V 1 base and J 6 bases, with 11 bases left between them. The length of the CDR3 is 14 residues. Per germline, CDR1 MGHDK and CDR2 SYGVNS. CDR3 region: CASSEWTAWDTQYF. The CDR3 DNA follows: TGTGCCAGCAGTGAATGGACAGCCTGGGATACGCAGTATTTT. Supplemented by reference TRBV25-1 and TRBJ2-3, the full variable domain reads EADIYQTPRYLVIGTGKKITLECSQTMGHDKMYWYQQDPGMELHLIHYSYGVNSTEKGDLSSESTVSRIRTEHFPLTLESARPSHTSQYLCASSEWTAWDTQYFGPGTRLTVL.

A remark on this clonotype: Just one base apart from a much larger clone, this may be a read error. The rearrangement links TRBV7-6 to TRBJ1-6, with 10 bases that match TRBD1. V shed 5 bases, J shed 18 bases, and the junction held 19 bases outside the gene matches. Germline loops: CDR1 SGHVS, CDR2 FNYEAQ. The CDR3 has 16 residues. The CDR3 sequence is CASSRGGQGSPYPPHF. The DNA for the CDR3 is TGTGCCAGCAGCCGAGGGGGACAGGGGTCTCCATACCCGCCCCACTTT.

The chain is built from TRBV6-6 and TRBJ2-3; D uncertain. Germline CDR1 reads MNHNY; CDR2 reads SVGAGI (reference sequence). The CDR3 covers 16 residues. Trimming took 0 bases from V and 0 from J, leaving 10 bases between them. CDR3 protein: CASSYSSLSSTDTQYF. The CDR3 DNA follows: TGTGCCAGCAGTTACTCGAGTCTAAGTAGCACAGATACGCAGTATTTT.

V usage is TRBV5-6 and J usage is TRBJ2-7; D not certain. Trimming cost V 0 bases and J 3 bases, with 10 bases left between them. This CDR3 contains 14 residues. Germline lookup yields CDR1 SGHDT and CDR2 YYEEEE. The CDR3 nucleotides read TGTGCCAGCAGCTTGGACATACCAAACTACGAGCAGTACTTC. It codes for CASSLDIPNYEQYF.

The chain has TRBV10-3 and TRBJ2-2; 7 bases match TRBD1. From germline, CDR1 is ENHRY and CDR2 SYGVKD. This CDR3 spans 14 amino acids. V lost 6 bases to trimming and J lost 5 bases; unmatched junction nucleotides: 6. The CDR3 here is CAIREGAETGELFF. The CDR3 DNA sequence: TGTGCCATCAGAGAGGGGGCGGAGACCGGGGAGCTGTTTTTT.

The table lists this clonotype with a count of one. Relative to the germline gene, one junction end is altered; a read error may explain this. The genes are TRBV5-3 and TRBJ1-2, with unresolved D. TRBV5-3 belongs to the ORF category, with a function that is uncertain. CDR3 length equals 14 residues. CDR3 region: CASSLIEVADGYTF. CDR3 sequence (DNA): TGTGCCAGCAGCTTGATAGAAGTCGCGGATGGCTACACCTTC.

The table lists this clonotype with a few counts. The chain couples TRBV5-8 to TRBJ1-1, with D unresolved. The CDR3 contains 15 residues. Trimming stripped 6 bases from V and 4 bases from J, with 19 bases between. Germline CDR1 is SGHTS and CDR2 is YDEGEE. CDR3 protein: CASTPLDVLVTEAFF. The CDR3 DNA follows: TGTGCCAGCACCCCTCTTGACGTGTTGGTCACTGAAGCTTTCTTT.

CDR3 protein: CASYHSPSGSYEQYF. The CDR3 region has the DNA TGTGCCAGTTACCATTCTCCGAGTGGCTCCTACGAGCAGTACTTC. The chain uses TRBV27 and TRBJ2-7, with D hard to call. Germline V CDR1 and CDR2: MNHEY, SMNVEV (reference sequence). The CDR3 is 15 residues long. V was cut by 9 bases and J by 0 bases, with 18 bases left in between.